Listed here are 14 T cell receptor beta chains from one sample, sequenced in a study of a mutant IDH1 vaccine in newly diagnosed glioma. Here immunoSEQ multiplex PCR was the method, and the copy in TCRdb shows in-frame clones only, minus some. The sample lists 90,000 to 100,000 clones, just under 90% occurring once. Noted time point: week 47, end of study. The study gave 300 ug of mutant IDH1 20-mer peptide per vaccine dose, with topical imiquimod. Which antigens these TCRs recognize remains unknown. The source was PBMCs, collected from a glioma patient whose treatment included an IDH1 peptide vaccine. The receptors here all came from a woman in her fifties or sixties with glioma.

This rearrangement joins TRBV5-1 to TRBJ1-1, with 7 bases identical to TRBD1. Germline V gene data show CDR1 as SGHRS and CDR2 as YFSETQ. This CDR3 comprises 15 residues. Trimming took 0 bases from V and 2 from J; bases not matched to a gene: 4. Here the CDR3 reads CASSLGAGGNTEAFF. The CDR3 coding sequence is TGCGCCAGCAGCTTGGGGGCAGGGGGTAACACTGAAGCTTTCTTT. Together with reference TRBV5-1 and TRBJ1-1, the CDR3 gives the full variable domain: KAGVTQTPRYLIKTRGQQVTLSCSPISGHRSVSWYQQTPGQGLQFLFEYFSETQRNKGNFPGRFSGRQFSNSRSEMNVSTLELGDSALYLCASSLGAGGNTEAFFGQGTRLTVV.

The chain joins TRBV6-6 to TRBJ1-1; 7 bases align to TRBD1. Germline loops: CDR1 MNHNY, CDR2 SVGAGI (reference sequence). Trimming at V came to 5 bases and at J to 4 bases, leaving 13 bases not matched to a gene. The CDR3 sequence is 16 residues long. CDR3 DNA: TGTGCCAGCAGTCCTTCCTTAGGGGGCATCACCACTGAAGCTTTCTTT. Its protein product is CASSPSLGGITTEAFF.

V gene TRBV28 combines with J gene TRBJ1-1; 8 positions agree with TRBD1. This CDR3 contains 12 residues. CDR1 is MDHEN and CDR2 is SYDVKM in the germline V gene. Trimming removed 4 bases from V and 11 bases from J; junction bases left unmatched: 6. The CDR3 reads CASSSQGASAFF. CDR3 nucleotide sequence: TGTGCCAGCAGTTCTCAGGGGGCGTCCGCTTTCTTT. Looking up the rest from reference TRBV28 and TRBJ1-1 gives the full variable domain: DVKVTQSSRYLVKRTGEKVFLECVQDMDHENMFWYRQDPGLGLRLIYFSYDVKMKEKGDIPEGYSVSREKKERFSLILESASTNQTSMYLCASSSQGASAFFGQGTRLTVV.

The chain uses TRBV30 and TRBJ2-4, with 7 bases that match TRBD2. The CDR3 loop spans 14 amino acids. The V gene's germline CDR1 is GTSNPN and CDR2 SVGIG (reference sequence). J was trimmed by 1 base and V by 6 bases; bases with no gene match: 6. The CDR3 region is CACERGAAKNIQYF. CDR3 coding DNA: TGTGCCTGCGAGCGGGGAGCGGCCAAAAACATTCAGTACTTC. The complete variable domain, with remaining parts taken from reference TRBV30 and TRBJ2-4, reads SQTIHQWPATLVQPVGSPLSLECTVEGTSNPNLYWYRQAAGRGLQLLFYSVGIGQISSEVPQNLSASRPQDRQFILSSKKLLLSDSGFYLCACERGAAKNIQYFGAGTRLSVL.

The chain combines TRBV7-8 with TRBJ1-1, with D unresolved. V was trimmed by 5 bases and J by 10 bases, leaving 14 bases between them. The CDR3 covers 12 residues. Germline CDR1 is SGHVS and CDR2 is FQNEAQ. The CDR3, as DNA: TGTGCCAGCAGCGAGATATTGGGTCGAGCTTTCTTT. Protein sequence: CASSEILGRAFF.

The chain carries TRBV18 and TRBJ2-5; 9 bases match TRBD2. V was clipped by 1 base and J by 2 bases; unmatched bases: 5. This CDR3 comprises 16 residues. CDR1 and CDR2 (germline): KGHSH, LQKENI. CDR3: CASSPRLAGSQETQYF. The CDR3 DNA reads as TGTGCCAGCTCACCACGTCTAGCGGGGTCACAAGAGACCCAGTACTTC.

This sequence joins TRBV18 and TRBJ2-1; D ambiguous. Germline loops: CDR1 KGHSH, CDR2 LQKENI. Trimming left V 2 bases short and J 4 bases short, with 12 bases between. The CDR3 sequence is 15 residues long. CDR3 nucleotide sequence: TGTGCCAGCTCACCAATCGGAGCCCTGTACAATGAGCAGTTCTTC. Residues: CASSPIGALYNEQFF.

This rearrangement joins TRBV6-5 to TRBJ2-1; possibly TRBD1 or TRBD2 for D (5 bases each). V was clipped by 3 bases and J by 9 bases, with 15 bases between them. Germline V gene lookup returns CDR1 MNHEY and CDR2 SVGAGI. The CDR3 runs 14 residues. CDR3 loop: CASSYLGEQGEQFF. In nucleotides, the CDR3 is TGTGCCAGCAGTTATCTGGGGGAGCAGGGTGAGCAGTTCTTC.

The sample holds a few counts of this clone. The CDR3 protein is CASSHGLAGGTNTGELFF. CDR3 nucleotides: TGCGCCAGCAGCCACGGACTAGCGGGAGGAACGAACACCGGGGAGCTGTTTTTT. V usage is TRBV4-1 and J usage is TRBJ2-2; 14 bases map to TRBD2. V was pared by 3 bases and J by 0 bases, with 3 bases of the junction left unmatched. CDR3 length: 18 residues. Per germline, CDR1 MGHRA and CDR2 YSYEKL.

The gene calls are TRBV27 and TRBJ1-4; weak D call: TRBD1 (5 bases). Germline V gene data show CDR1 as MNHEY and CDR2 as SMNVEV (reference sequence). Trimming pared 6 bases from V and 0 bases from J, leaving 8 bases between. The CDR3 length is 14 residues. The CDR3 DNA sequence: TGTGCCAGCAGGGGGACTGCAACTAATGAAAAACTGTTTTTT. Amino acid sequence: CASRGTATNEKLFF.

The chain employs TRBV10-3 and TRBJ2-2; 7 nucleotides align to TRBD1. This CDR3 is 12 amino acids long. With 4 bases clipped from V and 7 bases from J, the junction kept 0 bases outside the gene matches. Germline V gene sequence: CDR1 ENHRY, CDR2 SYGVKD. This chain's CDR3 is CAISAGGGELFF. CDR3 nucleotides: TGTGCCATCAGTGCAGGGGGCGGGGAGCTGTTTTTT.

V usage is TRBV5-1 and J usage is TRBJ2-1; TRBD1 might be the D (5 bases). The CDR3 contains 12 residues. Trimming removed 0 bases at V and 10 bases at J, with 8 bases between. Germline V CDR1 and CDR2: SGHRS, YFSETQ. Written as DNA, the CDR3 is TGCGCCAGCAGCTTGGCAGGGTCCGAGCAGTTCTTC. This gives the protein CASSLAGSEQFF. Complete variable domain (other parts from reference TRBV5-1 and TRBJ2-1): KAGVTQTPRYLIKTRGQQVTLSCSPISGHRSVSWYQQTPGQGLQFLFEYFSETQRNKGNFPGRFSGRQFSNSRSEMNVSTLELGDSALYLCASSLAGSEQFFGPGTRLTVL.

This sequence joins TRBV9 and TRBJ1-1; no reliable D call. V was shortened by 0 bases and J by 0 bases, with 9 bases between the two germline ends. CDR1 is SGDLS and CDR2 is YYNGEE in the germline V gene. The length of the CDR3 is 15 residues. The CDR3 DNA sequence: TGTGCCAGCAGCGTAGCGAACAGCCTGAACACTGAAGCTTTCTTT. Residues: CASSVANSLNTEAFF.

The CDR3: CASSPGLAGVKNEQFF. CDR3 DNA: TGTGCCAGCTCACCCGGACTAGCGGGAGTTAAAAATGAGCAGTTCTTC. This chain connects TRBV18 to TRBJ2-1; 13 bases are a match to TRBD2. The germline V gene encodes CDR1 KGHSH and CDR2 LQKENI. Trimming removed 3 bases from V and 7 bases from J; junction bases left unmatched: 6. The CDR3 totals 16 residues.